The next 21 T cell receptor beta chains were all read from a single sample in a study of blood T cell repertoires in COVID-19 (dated by TCRdb to about 2020). Receptor libraries were prepared by the immunoSEQ multiplex PCR assay. As stored in TCRdb, this immuneACCESS dataset retains in-frame rearrangements with V and J assigned. A fraction of the clones does not appear; measured against another copy, unresolved V genes explain less than half of the discrepancy, and the remainder lacks a known reason. This sample gives 85,000 to 120,000 clones in total; about 88% of them show up just once. Around 3% of the sample rests with the top ten. The source material was peripheral blood. These receptors were obtained from a man aged 50 or older with active or convalescent COVID-19.

V gene TRBV10-1 combines with J gene TRBJ1-5; no clear D gene. Germline V lookup: CDR1 WNHNN, CDR2 SYGVQD (reference sequence). Trimming stripped 3 bases from V and 4 bases from J, with 7 bases between. There are 13 residues in the CDR3. CDR3 bases: TGCGCCAGCAGTGACAGTTTGAATCAGCCCCAGCATTTT. This encodes CASSDSLNQPQHF.

V usage is TRBV6-5 and J usage is TRBJ1-1, with 7 bases identical to TRBD1. Germline CDR1 is MNHEY and CDR2 is SVGAGI. The CDR3 loop spans 13 amino acids. Germline trimming cut 6 bases from V and 3 bases from J; bases unmatched to any gene: 4. Here the CDR3 reads CASRRGQDTEAFF. The CDR3 region has the DNA TGTGCCAGCAGGAGGGGGCAGGACACTGAAGCTTTCTTT.

This chain uses TRBV10-3 with TRBJ2-3; D gene ambiguous. The CDR3 covers 13 residues. Germline V gives CDR1 ENHRY, CDR2 SYGVKD. V lost 6 bases and J lost 6, with 13 bases in between. CDR3 in DNA: TGTGCCATCAGCCCCTCCCTTTTTGATACGCAGTATTTT. This sequence encodes CAISPSLFDTQYF.

J is TRBJ1-2 and V is TRBV23-1; D perhaps matches TRBD1 (5 bases). TRBV23-1 is identified as an open reading frame with a role that is uncertain. V gave up 0 bases and J gave up 5 bases, with 7 bases separating them. The CDR3 consists of 13 residues. For the CDR3, the DNA is TGCGCCAGCAGTCAATCAGCAGGGTATGGCTACACCTTC. Its translation: CASSQSAGYGYTF.

The chain has TRBV4-3 and TRBJ2-1; 9 bases match TRBD1. V lost 3 bases and J lost 5; bases outside the gene matches: 2. Germline V CDR1 and CDR2: LGHNA, YSLEER. This CDR3 is built from 14 residues. The CDR3 DNA reads as TGCGCCAGCAGCCACAGGACAGGGGACAATGAGCAGTTCTTC. Amino acids: CASSHRTGDNEQFF.

The rearrangement uses TRBV19 and TRBJ2-3; D unresolved. CDR1 LNHDA and CDR2 SQIVND come from the germline V gene (reference sequence). This CDR3 spans 15 amino acids. Trimming took 2 bases from V and 0 from J, leaving 9 bases between them. CDR3: CASSISPVSTDTQYF. The DNA for the CDR3 is TGTGCCAGTAGTATAAGTCCGGTTAGCACAGATACGCAGTATTTT.

The genes are TRBV28 and TRBJ2-7, with D perhaps TRBD2 (6 bases). Germline CDR1 is MDHEN and CDR2 is SYDVKM. This CDR3 has 15 residues. The V and J ends lost 5 bases and 3 bases respectively, with 17 bases between them. CDR3 nucleotide sequence: TGTGCCAGCAGTCGTTCTCCGGGAGACTACTACGAGCAGTACGTC. Translating gives CASSRSPGDYYEQYV.

The chain links TRBV28 to TRBJ2-1; TRBD2 matches 10 bases. The J segment lost 9 bases and the V segment lost 6 bases, leaving 5 bases of the junction unmatched. CDR3 length equals 13 residues. The germline V gene has CDR1 MDHEN and CDR2 SYDVKM. This CDR3 is CASSPGLAFEQFF. CDR3 DNA: TGTGCCAGCAGCCCGGGACTAGCGTTTGAGCAGTTCTTC.

The V and J genes are TRBV5-1 and TRBJ2-1; 10 bases map to TRBD1. Germline V lookup: CDR1 SGHRS, CDR2 YFSETQ. The J segment lost 2 bases and the V segment lost 4 bases, leaving 9 bases of the junction unmatched. The CDR3 is 17 amino acids. The CDR3 here is CASSPDRGDRTYNEQFF. In nucleotides, the CDR3 is TGCGCCAGCAGCCCGGACAGGGGGGATCGTACCTACAATGAGCAGTTCTTC.

The V call is TRBV11-2, the J call TRBJ2-7; no reliable D call. The V end was cut by 1 base, the J end by 3 bases, with 7 bases between. The CDR3 is 13 residues long. Germline-derived CDR1 and CDR2 are SGHAT and FQNNGV. As DNA, the CDR3 is TGTGCCAGCAGCTTAGGTTTAAACTACGAGCAGTACTTC. Protein: CASSLGLNYEQYF.

This chain uses TRBV6-4 with TRBJ1-2, with unresolved D. CDR1 and CDR2 from the germline V gene are MRHNA and SNTAGT. There are 14 residues in the CDR3. V was shortened by 8 bases and J by 8 bases, with 21 bases between the two germline ends. CDR3 in amino acids: CASPLTPGKEGYTF. The CDR3, as DNA: TGTGCCAGCCCCCTAACACCGGGAAAGGAGGGCTACACCTTC.

This clone occurred a few times. This sequence joins TRBV4-3 and TRBJ2-4; the match to TRBD2 covers 12 bases. The CDR3 spans 18 residues. The germline V gene encodes CDR1 LGHNA and CDR2 YSLEER. J gave up 5 bases and V 1 base, and 9 bases lay outside the gene matches. CDR3 sequence (DNA): TGCGCCAGCAGCCAAGTCTCTCTAGCGGGGGGGTTGGAAAACATTCAGTACTTC. Translation: CASSQVSLAGGLENIQYF.

J is TRBJ1-4 and V is TRBV7-8; 8 positions agree with TRBD1. In germline, CDR1 is SGHVS, CDR2 FQNEAQ. Germline trimming cut 5 bases from V and 8 bases from J; bases unmatched to any gene: 7. The CDR3 is made up of 14 amino acids. Here the CDR3 DNA reads TGTGCCAGCAGCCGAGGACAGGGAGACGAAAAACTGTTTTTT. It yields the protein CASSRGQGDEKLFF.

V and J are TRBV10-1 and TRBJ1-3; the match to TRBD1 covers 9 bases. This CDR3 region has 15 residues. Looked up from germline, CDR1 is WNHNN and CDR2 is SYGVQD (reference sequence). V dropped 6 bases and J dropped 3; count of bases not matched to a gene: 6. As DNA, the CDR3 is TGCGCCAGCAGCCCCGGGACAGGGAATGGAAACACCATATATTTT. Translating it yields CASSPGTGNGNTIYF.

The DNA for the CDR3 is TGTGCCAGCAGTTTAGACCGGTACGAGCAGTACTTC. This sequence encodes CASSLDRYEQYF. The chain carries TRBV12-3 or TRBV12-4 and TRBJ2-7; D is ambiguous. The CDR3 consists of 12 residues. V lost 1 base and J lost 4, with 5 bases in between.

The rearrangement uses TRBV9 and TRBJ2-3; 8 bases line up with TRBD1. The CDR3 loop spans 17 amino acids. From germline, CDR1 is SGDLS and CDR2 YYNGEE. V lost 3 bases and J lost 0; bases outside the gene matches: 9. Here the CDR3 DNA reads TGTGCCAGCAGCGCCCTCACAGGGGGATATAGCACAGATACGCAGTATTTT. Its translation: CASSALTGGYSTDTQYF.

The chain links TRBV12-3 or TRBV12-4 to TRBJ1-5; no clear D gene. V lost 4 bases and J lost 4, with 8 bases in between. This CDR3 is 13 amino acids long. The CDR3: CASSYRSNQPQHF. The CDR3 DNA reads as TGTGCCAGCAGTTATAGGAGTAATCAGCCCCAGCATTTT.

This chain connects TRBV27 to TRBJ2-7; weak D call: TRBD1 (5 bases). Trimming stripped 0 bases from V and 9 bases from J, with 12 bases between. Germline lookup yields CDR1 MNHEY and CDR2 SMNVEV (reference sequence). The CDR3 length is 13 residues. Here the CDR3 DNA reads TGTGCCAGCAGTTTATCGACAGCCCCGGGGCAGTACTTC. The encoded protein is CASSLSTAPGQYF.

The V call is TRBV14, the J call TRBJ2-7; no firm D call. Per germline, CDR1 SGHDN and CDR2 FVKESK. V was pared by 4 bases and J by 6 bases, with 10 bases between. The CDR3 covers 12 residues. The CDR3 sequence: CASSRSGFEQYV. The CDR3 DNA is TGTGCCAGCAGCCGTTCAGGTTTCGAGCAGTACGTC.

This clone has just one count. The V gene is TRBV5-6, the J gene TRBJ2-3; D perhaps matches TRBD1 (6 bases). The V end was cut by 5 bases, the J end by 0 bases, with 10 bases between. This CDR3 is built from 14 residues. Germline lookup yields CDR1 SGHDT and CDR2 YYEEEE. The CDR3 loop is CASSRDKSTDTQYF. CDR3 nucleotide sequence: TGTGCCAGCAGTAGGGACAAGAGCACAGATACGCAGTATTTT.

This chain joins TRBV10-1 and TRBJ2-3, with TRBD2 matching 11 bases. The germline gives CDR1 WNHNN, CDR2 SYGVQD (reference sequence). The junction had 7 bases not matched to a gene; V was cut back by 7 bases and J by 4 bases. The CDR3 consists of 15 residues. The CDR3 DNA sequence: TGCGCCAGCAATAGCGGGGGGGCCCAGGCAGATACGCAGTATTTT. Amino acid sequence: CASNSGGAQADTQYF.